These 25 T cell receptor beta chains originate from one sample sequenced in a study of cytomegalovirus exposure and HLA in healthy donors (dated by TCRdb to about 2017). The method behind the library was the immunoSEQ multiplex PCR assay. TCRdb stores this immuneACCESS table with in-frame sequences only. Part of the clones is absent; in the studies checked, under half of the shortfall reflects unresolved V genes, and no reason is known for the rest. The sample table shows 250,000 to 400,000 clones, and over 75% are seen once. The ten largest clonotypes hold approximately 0.96% of the sample. The sequencing sample was made of PBMCs. The source of these receptors is a man younger than 45 in good health and CMV-seronegative.

The V and J genes are TRBV5-4 and TRBJ2-2, with TRBD2 identical over 8 bases. The length of the CDR3 is 18 residues. Germline V gene data show CDR1 as SGHNT and CDR2 as YYREEE (reference sequence). Trimming removed 1 base from V and 1 base from J; junction bases left unmatched: 9. The CDR3 loop is CASSLSLGAGVNTGELFF. The CDR3 nucleotides read TGTGCCAGCAGCTTGAGCTTGGGAGCGGGGGTGAACACCGGGGAGCTGTTTTTT.

This chain uses TRBV7-8 with TRBJ2-3; possibly TRBD2 for D (6 bases). The V end was cut by 4 bases, the J end by 1 base, with 21 bases between. Germline V gene data show CDR1 as SGHVS and CDR2 as FQNEAQ. The length of the CDR3 is 18 residues. CDR3: CASSSYPRAGIGTDTQYF. The CDR3 DNA reads TGTGCCAGCAGCTCATATCCCCGCGCGGGGATAGGCACAGATACGCAGTATTTT.

The rearrangement uses TRBV6-6 and TRBJ1-5; TRBD1 is a possible D gene (5 bases). V was cut by 4 bases and J by 5 bases, with 18 bases left in between. The CDR3 consists of 16 residues. The germline gives CDR1 MNHNY, CDR2 SVGAGI (reference sequence). CDR3 coding DNA: TGTGCCAGCAGTTTCAGACCTCCGGGGGGAGATCAGCCCCAGCATTTT. Translation: CASSFRPPGGDQPQHF.

The CDR3 loop reads CASSQDRASGTYNEQFF. The CDR3 nucleotides read TGCGCCAGCAGCCAAGATCGGGCTAGCGGGACATACAATGAGCAGTTCTTC. V usage is TRBV4-3 and J usage is TRBJ2-1, with 9 nucleotides matching TRBD2. This CDR3 region has 17 residues. After removal of 0 bases from V and 4 bases from J, the junction contained 7 bases not matched to a gene. The V gene's germline CDR1 is LGHNA and CDR2 YSLEER.

This chain links TRBV7-2 with TRBJ1-6; the D is unclear. Germline V gives CDR1 SGHTA, CDR2 FQGNSA. The CDR3 loop spans 16 amino acids. Trimming took off 2 bases at V and 0 bases at J, with 8 bases between the two ends. CDR3 region: CASSLTQVSYNSPLHF. The CDR3 coding sequence is TGTGCCAGCAGCTTAACTCAGGTCTCCTATAATTCACCCCTCCACTTT.

The chain carries TRBV11-2 and TRBJ1-1; the D gene is possibly TRBD1 (6 bases). The CDR3 runs to 16 residues. V lost 6 bases and J lost 3, with 20 bases in between. Germline lookup yields CDR1 SGHAT and CDR2 FQNNGV. The CDR3 coding sequence is TGTGCCAGCAGGCAATCCGGGACATCGGGCGACACTGAAGCTTTCTTT. Translated, it gives CASRQSGTSGDTEAFF. The complete variable domain, with remaining parts taken from reference TRBV11-2 and TRBJ1-1, reads EAGVAQSPRYKIIEKRQSVAFWCNPISGHATLYWYQQILGQGPKLLIQFQNNGVVDDSQLPKDRFSAERLKGVDSTLKIQPAKLEDSAVYLCASRQSGTSGDTEAFFGQGTRLTVV.

V and J are TRBV6-1 and TRBJ1-2; possible D gene TRBD1, 6 bases. The germline V gene encodes CDR1 MNHNS and CDR2 SASEGT. V was cut by 2 bases and J by 8 bases, with 15 bases left in between. This CDR3 is 14 amino acids long. CDR3 loop: CASSELGAISGYTF. The DNA of the CDR3 is TGTGCCAGCAGTGAACTGGGGGCGATTTCCGGCTACACCTTC.

The CDR3 sequence: CASSSLTGYTEAFF. The CDR3 nucleotides are TGTGCCAGCAGCTCACTCACAGGGTACACTGAAGCTTTCTTT. The V gene is TRBV11-3, the J gene TRBJ1-1; D may be TRBD1 (6 bases). Germline V gives CDR1 SGHNT, CDR2 YENEEA. The V end lost 4 bases, the J end lost 3 bases, and 12 bases lay between the germline ends. The CDR3 is 14 amino acids.

The chain recombines TRBV19 with TRBJ1-1; the match to TRBD1 covers 9 bases. Germline assignment: CDR1 LNHDA and CDR2 SQIVND (reference sequence). CDR3 length: 15 residues. V lost 6 bases and J lost 3; bases outside the gene matches: 8. CDR3 region: CASRTQGAGDTEAFF. CDR3 in DNA: TGTGCCAGTAGAACACAGGGGGCGGGAGACACTGAAGCTTTCTTT.

The chain joins TRBV10-3 to TRBJ2-6, with TRBD2 matching over 9 bases. V trimming: 6 bases; J trimming: 0 bases; junction bases outside the gene matches: 6. There are 17 residues in the CDR3. Germline CDR1 ENHRY, CDR2 SYGVKD. CDR3 nucleotides: TGTGCCATCAGATTAGCGGGGGCTCCCTCTGGGGCCAACGTCCTGACTTTC. This codes for CAIRLAGAPSGANVLTF.

The chain couples TRBV6-5 to TRBJ1-5, with 8 bases fitting TRBD1. This CDR3 spans 15 amino acids. With V trimmed by 7 bases and J by 4 bases, 9 bases remained unmatched. Per the germline V gene, CDR1 is MNHEY and CDR2 is SVGAGI. CDR3 amino acids: CASTRQGLGNQPQHF. CDR3 DNA: TGTGCCAGCACCAGACAGGGGTTAGGAAATCAGCCCCAGCATTTT.

V usage is TRBV7-2 and J usage is TRBJ1-2; D may be TRBD1 (5 bases). Germline assignment: CDR1 SGHTA and CDR2 FQGNSA. V shed 5 bases and J shed 3 bases, with 10 bases lying between them. The CDR3 totals 13 residues. The CDR3 DNA reads TGTGCCAGCAGCCTAGACAGAGACTATGGCTACACCTTC. Translated: CASSLDRDYGYTF.

The genes are TRBV19 and TRBJ1-6, with D uncertain. Germline V gene lookup returns CDR1 LNHDA and CDR2 SQIVND (reference sequence). This CDR3 comprises 14 residues. The ends were cut back, 6 bases at V and 5 bases at J, with 11 bases in the middle. CDR3: CASRKGVDNSPLHF. DNA for the CDR3: TGTGCCAGTAGAAAGGGAGTCGATAATTCACCCCTCCACTTT.

This chain joins TRBV2 and TRBJ2-2, with TRBD1 identical over 7 bases. Germline V gives CDR1 SNHLY, CDR2 FYNNEI. Germline trimming cut 5 bases from V and 6 bases from J; bases unmatched to any gene: 9. The CDR3 totals 15 residues. CDR3 amino acids: CASSPEHRGAGELFF. The CDR3 nucleotides read TGTGCCAGCAGTCCAGAGCACAGGGGTGCCGGGGAGCTGTTTTTT. Full variable domain (missing parts from reference TRBV2 and TRBJ2-2): EPEVTQTPSHQVTQMGQEVILRCVPISNHLYFYWYRQILGQKVEFLVSFYNNEISEKSEIFDDQFSVERPDGSNFTLKIRSTKLEDSAMYFCASSPEHRGAGELFFGEGSRLTVL.

The chain is built from TRBV2 and TRBJ2-5; D might be TRBD1 (6 bases). Trimming took 5 bases from V and 1 from J, leaving 11 bases between them. There are 14 residues in the CDR3. Germline V CDR1 and CDR2: SNHLY, FYNNEI. The chain's CDR3 is CASSSNRVQETQYF. CDR3 nucleotides: TGTGCCAGCAGTTCTAACAGGGTCCAAGAGACCCAGTACTTC.

This sequence joins TRBV7-8 and TRBJ2-3; possibly TRBD1 for D (5 bases). The CDR3 runs to 12 residues. Germline CDR1 reads SGHVS; CDR2 reads FQNEAQ. With 4 bases removed from V and 7 bases from J, the gap between germline ends came to 9 bases. CDR3 protein: CASSSQGNTQYF. The CDR3 DNA follows: TGTGCCAGCAGCTCCCAGGGAAATACGCAGTATTTT.

This chain uses TRBV18 with TRBJ2-7; 7 bases line up with TRBD1. With V trimmed by 4 bases and J by 7 bases, 13 bases remained unmatched. The CDR3 consists of 15 residues. Germline V gene data show CDR1 as KGHSH and CDR2 as LQKENI. As DNA, the CDR3 is TGTGCCAGCTCACTGTCACAGGGGAAGGTGGGTGAGCAGTACTTC. Translating gives CASSLSQGKVGEQYF.

This clone was picked up a small number of times. The V gene is TRBV7-9, the J gene TRBJ1-2; D may be TRBD1 (5 bases). The CDR3 is 13 amino acids. V was trimmed by 2 bases and J by 4 bases, leaving 8 bases between them. CDR1 is SEHNR, CDR2 FQNEAQ, per germline (reference sequence). CDR3: CASSLWQGYGYTF. The CDR3 DNA is TGTGCCAGCAGCTTATGGCAGGGCTATGGCTACACCTTC.

The rearrangement uses TRBV9 and TRBJ1-1, with 9 bases fitting TRBD1. The CDR3 is made up of 14 amino acids. With 0 bases clipped from V and 5 bases from J, the junction kept 2 bases outside the gene matches. The germline CDR1 and CDR2 sequences are SGDLS and YYNGEE. CDR3 sequence reads: CASSVGTGVTEAFF. CDR3 DNA sequence: TGTGCCAGCAGCGTAGGGACAGGGGTTACTGAAGCTTTCTTT.

V usage is TRBV6-5 and J usage is TRBJ1-5; 8 bases map to TRBD1. The germline gives CDR1 MNHEY, CDR2 SVGAGI. Losses at the gene ends were 3 bases for V and 6 bases for J; bases not matched to a gene: 4. The CDR3 is made up of 14 amino acids. The CDR3 sequence: CASSYAGGTQPQHF. CDR3 sequence (DNA): TGTGCCAGCAGTTATGCAGGGGGCACTCAGCCCCAGCATTTT.

The V and J genes are TRBV9 and TRBJ1-2; no clear D gene. This CDR3 is 14 amino acids long. Germline-derived CDR1 and CDR2 are SGDLS and YYNGEE. The V gene lost 4 bases and the J gene lost 8 bases, with 18 bases spanning the gap. The CDR3 here is CASSLSEGERGYTF. CDR3 sequence (DNA): TGTGCCAGCAGCCTCTCTGAAGGTGAGAGGGGCTACACCTTC.

The rearrangement links TRBV29-1 to TRBJ2-3, with no clear D. This CDR3 region has 14 residues. Germline V gene sequence: CDR1 SQVTM, CDR2 ANQGSEA. V lost 1 base and J lost 2, with 10 bases in between. CDR3 in DNA: TGCAGCGTTGAAGTACGAGCGCTCACAGATACGCAGTATTTT. Translating gives CSVEVRALTDTQYF.

This clone was recorded once. The chain couples TRBV7-2 to TRBJ1-4, with 10 nucleotides matching TRBD1. V gave up 5 bases and J gave up 1 base; unmatched junction bases: 4. CDR1 is SGHTA, CDR2 FQGNSA, per germline. This CDR3 is built from 16 residues. The CDR3 sequence: CASSSGTGVTNEKLFF. The CDR3 DNA is TGTGCCAGCAGCAGCGGGACAGGGGTAACTAATGAAAAACTGTTTTTT.

V usage is TRBV7-8 and J usage is TRBJ2-5; tentative D call: TRBD2 (5 bases). The germline CDR1 and CDR2 sequences are SGHVS and FQNEAQ. V shed 5 bases and J shed 2 bases, with 12 bases lying between them. The CDR3 sequence is 14 residues long. The CDR3 DNA is TGTGCCAGCAGCCACCGGGAAGTTCAAGAGACCCAGTACTTC. It translates to CASSHREVQETQYF. Full variable domain (missing parts from reference TRBV7-8 and TRBJ2-5): GAGVSQSPRYKVAKRGQDVALRCDPISGHVSLFWYQQALGQGPEFLTYFQNEAQLDKSGLPSDRFFAERPEGSVSTLKIQRTQQEDSAVYLCASSHREVQETQYFGPGTRLLVL.

The DNA for the CDR3 is TGTGCCAGCAGCTCTTGGGACTTTTACTACGAGCAGTACTTC. Translated: CASSSWDFYYEQYF. The rearrangement joins TRBV7-2 to TRBJ2-7, with D perhaps TRBD2 (6 bases). CDR3 length: 14 amino acids. Germline lookup yields CDR1 SGHTA and CDR2 FQGNSA. With 4 bases removed from V and 3 bases from J, the gap between germline ends came to 13 bases.